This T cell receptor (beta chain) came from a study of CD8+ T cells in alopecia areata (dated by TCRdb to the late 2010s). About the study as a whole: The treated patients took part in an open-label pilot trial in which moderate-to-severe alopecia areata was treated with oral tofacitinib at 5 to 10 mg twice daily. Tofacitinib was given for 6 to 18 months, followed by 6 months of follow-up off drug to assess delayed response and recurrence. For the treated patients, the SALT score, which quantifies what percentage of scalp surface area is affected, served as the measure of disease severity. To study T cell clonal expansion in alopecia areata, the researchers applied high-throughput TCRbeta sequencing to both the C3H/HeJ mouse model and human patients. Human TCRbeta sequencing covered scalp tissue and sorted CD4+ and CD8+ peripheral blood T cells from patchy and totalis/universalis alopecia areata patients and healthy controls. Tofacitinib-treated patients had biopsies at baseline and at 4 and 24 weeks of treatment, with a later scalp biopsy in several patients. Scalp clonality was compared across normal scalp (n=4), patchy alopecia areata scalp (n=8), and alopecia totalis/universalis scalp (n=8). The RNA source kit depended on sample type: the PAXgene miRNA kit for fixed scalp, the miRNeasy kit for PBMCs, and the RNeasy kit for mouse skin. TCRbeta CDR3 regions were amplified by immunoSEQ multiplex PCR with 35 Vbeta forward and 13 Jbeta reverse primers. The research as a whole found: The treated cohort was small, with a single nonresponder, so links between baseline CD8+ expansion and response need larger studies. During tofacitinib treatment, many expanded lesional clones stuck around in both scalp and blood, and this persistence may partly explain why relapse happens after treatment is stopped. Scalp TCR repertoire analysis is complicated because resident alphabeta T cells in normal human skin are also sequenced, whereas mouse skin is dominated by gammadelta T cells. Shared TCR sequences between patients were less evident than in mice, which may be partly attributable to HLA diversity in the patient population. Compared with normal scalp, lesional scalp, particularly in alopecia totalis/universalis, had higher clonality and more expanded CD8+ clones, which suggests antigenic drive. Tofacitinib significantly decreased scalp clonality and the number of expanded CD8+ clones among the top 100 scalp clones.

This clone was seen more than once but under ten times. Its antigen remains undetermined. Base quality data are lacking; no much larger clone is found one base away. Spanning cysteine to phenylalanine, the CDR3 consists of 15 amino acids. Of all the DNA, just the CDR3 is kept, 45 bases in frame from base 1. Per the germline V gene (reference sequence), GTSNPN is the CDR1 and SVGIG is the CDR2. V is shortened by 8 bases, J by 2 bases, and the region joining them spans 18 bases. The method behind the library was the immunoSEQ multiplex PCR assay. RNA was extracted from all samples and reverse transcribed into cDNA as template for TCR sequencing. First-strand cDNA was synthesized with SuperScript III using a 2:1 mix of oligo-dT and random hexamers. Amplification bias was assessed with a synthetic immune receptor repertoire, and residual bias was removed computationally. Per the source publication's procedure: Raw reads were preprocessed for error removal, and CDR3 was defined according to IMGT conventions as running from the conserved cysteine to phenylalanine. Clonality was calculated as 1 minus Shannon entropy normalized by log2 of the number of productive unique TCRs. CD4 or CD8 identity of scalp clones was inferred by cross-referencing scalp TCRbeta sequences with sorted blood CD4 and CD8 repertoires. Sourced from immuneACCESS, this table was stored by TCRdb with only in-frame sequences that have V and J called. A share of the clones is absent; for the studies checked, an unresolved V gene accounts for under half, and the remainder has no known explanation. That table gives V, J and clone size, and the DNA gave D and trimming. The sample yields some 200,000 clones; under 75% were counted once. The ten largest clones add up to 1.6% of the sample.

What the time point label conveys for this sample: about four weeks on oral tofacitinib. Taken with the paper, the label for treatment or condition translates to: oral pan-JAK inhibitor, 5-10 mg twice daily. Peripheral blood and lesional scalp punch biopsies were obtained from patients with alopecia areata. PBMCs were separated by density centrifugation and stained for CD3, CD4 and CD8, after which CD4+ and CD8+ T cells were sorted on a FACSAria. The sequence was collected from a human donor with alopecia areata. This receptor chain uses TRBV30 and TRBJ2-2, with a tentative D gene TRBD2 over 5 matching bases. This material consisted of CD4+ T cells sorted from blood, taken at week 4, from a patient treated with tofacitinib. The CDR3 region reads CARAGQYKNTGELFF. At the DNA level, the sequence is TGTGCCCGCGCGGGCCAGTACAAAAACACCGGGGAGCTGTTTTTT.